Following are 18 T cell receptor beta chains from one sample sequenced in a study of blood T cell repertoires in COVID-19. Sequenced by immunoSEQ multiplex PCR; TCRdb stores in-frame clones only, minus some. The table records approximately 40,000 clones, 85% of them present only once. The sequenced sample consisted of peripheral blood. Receptors originate from a man between 60 and 70 years old with active or convalescent COVID-19.

The chain combines TRBV11-2 with TRBJ2-1, with TRBD1 matching over 12 bases. The CDR3 is 16 amino acids. The trim removed 5 bases at V and 6 bases at J, leaving 8 bases unmatched. In germline, CDR1 is SGHAT, CDR2 FQNNGV. CDR3 in DNA: TGTGCCAGCAGCCCACTCGGGGACAGGGGGCCCAATGAGCAGTTCTTC. It is translated as CASSPLGDRGPNEQFF.

The chain carries TRBV9 and TRBJ2-3; D gene uncertain. From germline, CDR1 is SGDLS and CDR2 YYNGEE. This CDR3 is 14 amino acids long. Trimming left V 0 bases short and J 2 bases short, with 7 bases between. This chain's CDR3 is CASSVAGYTDTQYF. In DNA form, the CDR3 reads TGTGCCAGCAGCGTAGCAGGATACACAGATACGCAGTATTTT. Looking up the rest from reference TRBV9 and TRBJ2-3 gives the full variable domain: DSGVTQTPKHLITATGQRVTLRCSPRSGDLSVYWYQQSLDQGLQFLIQYYNGEERAKGNILERFSAQQFPDLHSELNLSSLELGDSALYFCASSVAGYTDTQYFGPGTRLTVL.

V gene TRBV19 combines with J gene TRBJ1-1, with D maybe TRBD1 (5 bases). Per the germline V gene, CDR1 is LNHDA and CDR2 is SQIVND (reference sequence). Trimming left V 4 bases short and J 7 bases short, with 13 bases between. The CDR3 consists of 13 residues. The CDR3 region is CASSRDSVIEAFF. The DNA for the CDR3 is TGTGCCAGTAGTAGAGACAGTGTGATTGAAGCTTTCTTT.

The DNA for the CDR3 is TGTGCCAGCAGCTACCTAGGGGTGGGGGAGACCCAGTACTTC. It encodes CASSYLGVGETQYF. The chain couples TRBV5-8 to TRBJ2-5; TRBD1 is a possible D gene (5 bases). The germline CDR1 and CDR2 sequences are SGHTS and YDEGEE. The CDR3 runs 14 residues. Deletions cut 3 bases from V and 5 bases from J, with 14 bases between.

The chain recombines TRBV5-1 with TRBJ2-1, with TRBD1 matching over 12 bases. From germline, CDR1 is SGHRS and CDR2 YFSETQ. V shed 2 bases and J 6 bases; nucleotides not matched to a gene: 9. This CDR3 has 17 residues. In DNA form, the CDR3 reads TGCGCCAGCAGCTTTCCCGGGACAGGGGGCCGGGGCAATGAGCAGTTCTTC. Translating gives CASSFPGTGGRGNEQFF.

The V and J genes are TRBV18 and TRBJ1-1; weak D call: TRBD1 (6 bases). The germline gives CDR1 KGHSH, CDR2 LQKENI. The CDR3 is 14 residues long. Trimming pared 5 bases from V and 0 bases from J, leaving 10 bases between. The CDR3 DNA sequence: TGTGCCAGCTCATTACAGGGAATGAACACTGAAGCTTTCTTT. Its protein product is CASSLQGMNTEAFF.

The chain employs TRBV29-1 and TRBJ1-3; D not resolved. Between the trimmed V and J ends, which lost 5 bases and 2 bases, there was a span of 13 bases. Germline V lookup: CDR1 SQVTM, CDR2 ANQGSEA. The CDR3 has 14 amino acids. In nucleotides, the CDR3 is TGCAGCGTTTGGGTACCTGACACTGGAAACACCATATATTTT. It is translated as CSVWVPDTGNTIYF. Variable domain in full (rest from reference TRBV29-1 and TRBJ1-3): SAVISQKPSRDICQRGTSLTIQCQVDSQVTMMFWYRQQPGQSLTLIATANQGSEATYESGFVIDKFPISRPNLTFSTLTVSNMSPEDSSIYLCSVWVPDTGNTIYFGEGSWLTVV.

This chain links TRBV19 with TRBJ2-5, with D perhaps matching TRBD1 (6 bases). The CDR3 extends over 14 amino acids. V was clipped by 4 bases and J by 5 bases, with 14 bases between them. Germline CDR1 LNHDA, CDR2 SQIVND (reference sequence). This CDR3 reads CASSNPTGSETQYF. Written as DNA, the CDR3 is TGTGCCAGTAGTAACCCGACAGGTAGCGAGACCCAGTACTTC.

The chain carries TRBV6-2 or TRBV6-3 and TRBJ2-7, with 10 positions matching TRBD2. CDR1 and CDR2 (germline): MNHEY, SVGEGT. The CDR3 is 16 residues long. V shed 7 bases, J shed 2 bases, and the junction held 11 bases outside the gene matches. The CDR3 DNA follows: TGTGCCAGCACCCCGCGGGGACTAGCGTACCCCTACGAGCAGTACGTC. It encodes CASTPRGLAYPYEQYV.

J is TRBJ1-2 and V is TRBV21-1. TRBV21-1 is described as a pseudogene. This CDR3 is 12 amino acids long. CDR3 region: CASSKAGRGYTF. The CDR3 DNA reads as TGTGCCAGCAGCAAAGCAGGGAGAGGCTACACCTTC.

This clone was seen a few times. The gene calls are TRBV7-9 and TRBJ1-2; 7 bases align to TRBD1. CDR3 length: 15 amino acids. Germline-derived CDR1 and CDR2 are SEHNR and FQNEAQ (reference sequence). Trimming took 2 bases from V and 2 from J; bases not matched to a gene: 5. CDR3 DNA sequence: TGTGCCAGCAGCTTAAAAAGGGGGCAGAACTATGGCTACACCTTC. It is translated as CASSLKRGQNYGYTF.

The chain is built from TRBV27 and TRBJ2-3; D gene unclear. Germline CDR1 reads MNHEY; CDR2 reads SMNVEV (reference sequence). Trimming cost V 0 bases and J 0 bases, with 4 bases left between them. The CDR3 is 14 residues long. Written as DNA, the CDR3 is TGTGCCAGCAGTTTATCCCTCAGCACAGATACGCAGTATTTT. It codes for CASSLSLSTDTQYF.

The rearrangement uses TRBV5-1 and TRBJ2-1; 13 bases agree with TRBD2. Germline V gene sequence: CDR1 SGHRS, CDR2 YFSETQ. This CDR3 is 18 amino acids long. With V trimmed by 0 bases and J by 7 bases, 10 bases remained unmatched. CDR3 sequence: CASSLAGFWTSGGNEQFF. For the CDR3, the DNA is TGCGCCAGCAGCTTGGCGGGGTTTTGGACTAGCGGGGGAAATGAGCAGTTCTTC.

The chain is built from TRBV28 and TRBJ1-5; D uncertain. The CDR3 is 14 residues long. V gave up 6 bases and J gave up 0 bases, with 9 bases separating them. Germline loops: CDR1 MDHEN, CDR2 SYDVKM. The chain's CDR3 is CASRLGYSNQPQHF. CDR3 sequence (DNA): TGTGCCAGCAGACTAGGCTATAGCAATCAGCCCCAGCATTTT.

The V gene is TRBV7-2, the J gene TRBJ2-1; 16 bases map to TRBD2. CDR3 length equals 18 residues. V lost 5 bases and J lost 11; bases outside the gene matches: 15. The germline V gene has CDR1 SGHTA and CDR2 FQGNSA. CDR3 amino acids: CASSDDLEAGLAGGKQFF. The CDR3 bases are TGTGCCAGCAGCGACGACTTAGAAGCGGGACTAGCGGGAGGGAAGCAGTTCTTC.

The chain carries TRBV6-5 and TRBJ2-2; weak D call: TRBD2 (5 bases). Between the trimmed V and J ends, which lost 6 bases and 5 bases, there was a span of 13 bases. Germline V gene data show CDR1 as MNHEY and CDR2 as SVGAGI. The length of the CDR3 is 14 residues. CDR3 protein: CASRPQEVTGELFF. For the CDR3, the DNA is TGTGCCAGCAGACCCCAGGAGGTAACCGGGGAGCTGTTTTTT.

The rearrangement uses TRBV13 and TRBJ2-2, with 7 bases that match TRBD1. The CDR3 totals 16 residues. In germline, CDR1 is PRHDT, CDR2 FYEKMQ (reference sequence). V dropped 5 bases and J dropped 4; count of bases not matched to a gene: 10. The CDR3 region is CASSQQTGVVTGELFF. The CDR3 region has the DNA TGTGCCAGCAGCCAGCAAACAGGGGTCGTCACCGGGGAGCTGTTTTTT.

J is TRBJ2-3 and V is TRBV6-4; 12 positions match TRBD2. CDR3 length: 15 residues. Germline CDR1 and CDR2: MRHNA and SNTAGT. V trimming: 8 bases; J trimming: 3 bases; junction bases outside the gene matches: 6. The CDR3 region has the DNA TGTGCCAGCGTCGGACTAGCGGGGCGGACAGATACGCAGTATTTT. Translated: CASVGLAGRTDTQYF.